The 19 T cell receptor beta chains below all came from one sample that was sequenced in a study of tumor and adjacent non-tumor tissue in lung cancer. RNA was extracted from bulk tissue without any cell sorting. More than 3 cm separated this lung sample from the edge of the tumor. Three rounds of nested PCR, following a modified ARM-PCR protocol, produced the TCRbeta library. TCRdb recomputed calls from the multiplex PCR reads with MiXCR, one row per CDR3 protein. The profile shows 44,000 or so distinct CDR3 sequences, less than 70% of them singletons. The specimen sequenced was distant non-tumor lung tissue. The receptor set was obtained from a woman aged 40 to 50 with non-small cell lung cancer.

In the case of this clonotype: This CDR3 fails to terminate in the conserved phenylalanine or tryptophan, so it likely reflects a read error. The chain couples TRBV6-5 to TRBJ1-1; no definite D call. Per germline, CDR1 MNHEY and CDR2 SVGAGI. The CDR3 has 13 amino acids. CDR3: CSSSNGPAQEAFL. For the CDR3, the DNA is TGTTCCAGCAGCAATGGGCCAGCCCAAGAAGCTTTCCTT.

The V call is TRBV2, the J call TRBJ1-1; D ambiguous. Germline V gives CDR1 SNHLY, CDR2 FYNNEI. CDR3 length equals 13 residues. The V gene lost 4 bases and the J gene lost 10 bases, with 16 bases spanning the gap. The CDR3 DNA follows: TGTGCCAGCAGTGCCGGGCAGAACATTGTAGCTTTCTTT. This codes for CASSAGQNIVAFF.

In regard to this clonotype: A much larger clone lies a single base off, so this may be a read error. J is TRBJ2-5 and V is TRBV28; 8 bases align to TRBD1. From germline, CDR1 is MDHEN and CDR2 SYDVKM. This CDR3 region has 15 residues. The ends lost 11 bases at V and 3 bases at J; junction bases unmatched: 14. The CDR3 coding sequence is TGTGCCGGCGCTCTGACAGGGGTCAAGAAAGAGACCCAGTACTTC. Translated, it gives CAGALTGVKKETQYF.

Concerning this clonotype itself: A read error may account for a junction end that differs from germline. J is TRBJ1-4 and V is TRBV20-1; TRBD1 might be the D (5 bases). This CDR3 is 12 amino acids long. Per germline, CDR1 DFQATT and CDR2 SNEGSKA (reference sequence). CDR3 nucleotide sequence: TGCAGTGCTAGGCCTCAGGGTGAAGAACTGTTTTTT. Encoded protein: CSARPQGEELFF.

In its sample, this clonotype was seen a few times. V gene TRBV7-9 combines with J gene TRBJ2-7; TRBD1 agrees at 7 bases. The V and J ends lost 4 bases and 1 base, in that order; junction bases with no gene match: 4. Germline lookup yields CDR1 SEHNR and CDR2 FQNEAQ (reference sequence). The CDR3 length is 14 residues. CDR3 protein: CASSSGQESYEQYF. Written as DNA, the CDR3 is TGTGCCAGCAGCTCCGGACAGGAATCCTACGAGCAGTACTTC.

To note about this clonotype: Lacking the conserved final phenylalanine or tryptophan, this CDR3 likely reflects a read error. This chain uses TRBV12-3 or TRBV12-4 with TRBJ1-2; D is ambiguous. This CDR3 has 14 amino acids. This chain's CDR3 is CASSFRPENYGYTI. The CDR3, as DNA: TGTGCCAGCAGTTTCCGGCCGGAAAACTATGGATACACCATC.

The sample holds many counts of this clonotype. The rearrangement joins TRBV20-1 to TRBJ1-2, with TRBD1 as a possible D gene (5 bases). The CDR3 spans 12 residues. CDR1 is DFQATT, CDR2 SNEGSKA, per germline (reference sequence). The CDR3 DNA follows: TGCAGGTCCGACAGCCCTAACTATGGCTACACCTTC. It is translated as CRSDSPNYGYTF.

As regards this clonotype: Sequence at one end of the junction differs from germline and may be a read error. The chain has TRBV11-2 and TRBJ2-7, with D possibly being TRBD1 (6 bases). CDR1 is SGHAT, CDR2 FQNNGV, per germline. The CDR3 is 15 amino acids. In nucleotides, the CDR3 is TGTGCCAGCATCTTAGAATTACAGGGTTCTCACGAGCGGCACTTC. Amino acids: CASILELQGSHERHF.

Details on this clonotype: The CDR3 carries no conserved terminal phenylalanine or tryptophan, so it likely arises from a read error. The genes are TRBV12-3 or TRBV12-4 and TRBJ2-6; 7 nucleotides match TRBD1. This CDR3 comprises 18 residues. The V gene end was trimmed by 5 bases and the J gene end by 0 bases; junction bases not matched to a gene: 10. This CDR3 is CASSPRTGDYSGANVLTL. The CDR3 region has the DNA TGTGCCAGCAGTCCGCGGACAGGTGATTACTCTGGGGCCAACGTCCTGACTTTA.

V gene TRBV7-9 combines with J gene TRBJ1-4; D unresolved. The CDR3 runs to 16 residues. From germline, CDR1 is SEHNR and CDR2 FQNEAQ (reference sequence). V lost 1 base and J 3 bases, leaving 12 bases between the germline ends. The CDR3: CASSLVRASPNEKLFF. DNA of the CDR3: TGTGCCAGCAGCTTAGTCCGGGCCAGTCCTAATGAAAAACTGTTTTTT.

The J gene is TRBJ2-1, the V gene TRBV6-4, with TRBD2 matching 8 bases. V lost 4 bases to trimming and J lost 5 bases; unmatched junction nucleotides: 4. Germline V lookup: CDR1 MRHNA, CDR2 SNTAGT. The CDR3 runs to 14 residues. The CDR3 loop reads CASSGGGSHNEQFF. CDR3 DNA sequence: TGTGCCAGCAGTGGCGGGGGGTCCCACAATGAGCAGTTCTTC.

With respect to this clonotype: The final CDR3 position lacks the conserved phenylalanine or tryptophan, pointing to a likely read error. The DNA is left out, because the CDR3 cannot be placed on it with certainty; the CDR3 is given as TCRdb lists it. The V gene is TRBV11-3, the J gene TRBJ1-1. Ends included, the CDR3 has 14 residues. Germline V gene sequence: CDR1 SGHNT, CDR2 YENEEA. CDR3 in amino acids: CASSHLSPTTEALI.

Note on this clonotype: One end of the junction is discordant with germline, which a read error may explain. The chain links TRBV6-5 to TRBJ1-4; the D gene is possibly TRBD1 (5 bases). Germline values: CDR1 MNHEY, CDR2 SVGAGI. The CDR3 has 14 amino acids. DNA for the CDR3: TGTGTCAGCAGTTACGTGGGGGCTAATGAAAAACTGTTTTTT. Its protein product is CVSSYVGANEKLFF.

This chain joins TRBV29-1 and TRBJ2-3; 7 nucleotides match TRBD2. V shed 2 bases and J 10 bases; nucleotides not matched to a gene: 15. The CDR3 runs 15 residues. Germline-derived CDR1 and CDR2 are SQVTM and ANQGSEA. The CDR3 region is CSVETGTNELRPQYF. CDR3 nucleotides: TGCAGCGTTGAAACCGGGACTAACGAGCTTCGTCCGCAGTATTTT.

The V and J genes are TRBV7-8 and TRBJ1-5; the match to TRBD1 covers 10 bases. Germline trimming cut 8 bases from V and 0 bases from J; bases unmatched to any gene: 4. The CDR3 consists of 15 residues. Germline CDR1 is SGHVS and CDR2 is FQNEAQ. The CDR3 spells CASRQGAYSNQPQHF. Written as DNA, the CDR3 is TGTGCCAGCCGACAGGGGGCTTATAGCAATCAGCCCCAGCATTTT.

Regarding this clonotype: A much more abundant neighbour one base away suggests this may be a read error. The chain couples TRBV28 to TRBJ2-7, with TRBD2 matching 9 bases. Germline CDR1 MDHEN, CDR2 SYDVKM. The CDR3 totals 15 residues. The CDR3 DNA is TGTGTCAGCAGTCCGGATGGGACTAGCACCTACGAGCAGTACTTC. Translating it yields CVSSPDGTSTYEQYF.

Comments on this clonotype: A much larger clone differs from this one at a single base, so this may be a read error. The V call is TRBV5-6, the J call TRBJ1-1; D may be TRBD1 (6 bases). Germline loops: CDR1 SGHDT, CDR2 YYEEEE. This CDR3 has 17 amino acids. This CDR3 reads CPSSLLGIGGKNTEAFF. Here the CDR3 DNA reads TGTCCCAGCAGCTTGTTAGGGATCGGGGGCAAAAACACTGAAGCTTTCTTT.

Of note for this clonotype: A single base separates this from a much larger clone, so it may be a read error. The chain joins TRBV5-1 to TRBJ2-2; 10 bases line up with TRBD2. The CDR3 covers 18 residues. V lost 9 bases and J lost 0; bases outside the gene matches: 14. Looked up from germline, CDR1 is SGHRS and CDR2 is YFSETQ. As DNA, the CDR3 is TGCGCCATCAACGGCGGGCTAGCGGGGGCCACGAACACCGGGGAGCTGTTTTTT. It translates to CAINGGLAGATNTGELFF.

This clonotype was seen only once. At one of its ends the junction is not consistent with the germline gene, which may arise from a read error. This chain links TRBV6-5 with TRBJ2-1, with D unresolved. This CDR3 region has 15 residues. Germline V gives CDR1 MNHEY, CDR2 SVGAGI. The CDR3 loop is CASSYRASVVSEQLF. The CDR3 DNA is TGTGCCAGCAGTTACAGGGCGAGTGTTGTCAGTGAGCAGCTCTTC.